These 17 T cell receptor beta chains share one sample of origin, sequenced in a study of T-cell reconstitution after alpha-beta-depleted transplantation in children. TCRbeta library preparation incorporated unique molecular identifiers. TCRdb reprocessed the PCR reads with MiXCR, giving one entry per CDR3 protein. The sample includes fewer than 250,000 distinct CDR3 sequences, approximately 15% of them seen just once. The sequencing used PBMCs, mostly from graft donor cells, collected 360 days after TCRalphabeta/CD19-depleted stem cell transplant. Source of these receptors: a male patient aged 2-9 years who had a stem cell transplant for acute lymphoblastic leukemia, so the T cells may come from the graft donor.

The CDR3 DNA follows: TGTGCCAGCAGCCAACACAGTTACTCCTACAATGAGCAGTTCTTC. Translation: CASSQHSYSYNEQFF. The chain recombines TRBV3-1 with TRBJ2-1; D is ambiguous. Trimming removed 2 bases from V and 0 bases from J, with 8 bases in between. CDR1 is LGHDT, CDR2 YNNKEL, per germline (reference sequence). The CDR3 runs 15 residues.

The chain couples TRBV27 to TRBJ2-5; D call uncertain. Germline loops: CDR1 MNHEY, CDR2 SMNVEV (reference sequence). V gave up 5 bases and J gave up 1 base, with 14 bases separating them. The CDR3 spans 15 residues. The CDR3 nucleotides are TGTGCCAGCAGTCTACAGTCTGGATCCCAAGAGACCCAGTACTTC. Amino acids: CASSLQSGSQETQYF.

This clonotype was seen more than once but under ten times. The chain is built from TRBV18 and TRBJ1-2; 7 nucleotides match TRBD1. The CDR3 has 14 amino acids. Germline loops: CDR1 KGHSH, CDR2 LQKENI. The V and J ends lost 3 bases and 5 bases, in that order; junction bases with no gene match: 6. This chain's CDR3 is CASSPADRDYGYTF. CDR3 sequence (DNA): TGTGCCAGCTCACCGGCAGACAGGGATTATGGCTACACCTTC.

Only a few counts were recorded for this clonotype. The chain recombines TRBV9 with TRBJ2-7; TRBD2 is a possible D gene (5 bases). V was trimmed by 4 bases and J by 5 bases, leaving 16 bases between them. CDR1 SGDLS and CDR2 YYNGEE come from the germline V gene. This CDR3 is 14 amino acids long. CDR3 in DNA: TGTGCCAGCAGCCCCCCTGGCGGGCTTAACGAGCAGTACTTC. Residues: CASSPPGGLNEQYF.

This clonotype has ten or more counts. At one end the junction does not follow the germline gene, possibly because of a read error. This sequence joins TRBV5-1 and TRBJ2-7; D is uncertain. The CDR3 totals 12 residues. Germline V gives CDR1 SGHRS, CDR2 YFSETQ. CDR3 sequence reads: CASSPDSYEQYF. The CDR3 region has the DNA TGTGCCAGCAGCCCAGACTCTTACGAGCAGTACTTC.

J is TRBJ2-3 and V is TRBV20-1, with D perhaps TRBD1 or TRBD2 (6 bases each). CDR1 is DFQATT, CDR2 SNEGSKA, per germline (reference sequence). This CDR3 has 14 residues. With 8 bases removed from V and 8 bases from J, the gap between germline ends came to 23 bases. Here the CDR3 DNA reads TGCAGTCCTTATAGCGGCGGGGCACAGGGTACGCAGTATTTT. It codes for CSPYSGGAQGTQYF.

This clonotype occurred a few times. V gene TRBV11-2 combines with J gene TRBJ2-1; 7 bases agree with TRBD1. Unmatched junction bases numbered 11, after V lost 3 bases and J lost 3 bases. This CDR3 region has 17 residues. Germline V CDR1 and CDR2: SGHAT, FQNNGV. CDR3 loop: CASSFFGTVEVYNEQFF. Written as DNA, the CDR3 is TGTGCCAGCAGCTTTTTCGGGACAGTTGAAGTCTACAATGAGCAGTTCTTC.

The rearrangement uses TRBV5-1 and TRBJ2-7, with D maybe TRBD1 (5 bases). Trimming pared 0 bases from V and 3 bases from J, leaving 7 bases between. The CDR3 has 13 residues. The germline V gene encodes CDR1 SGHRS and CDR2 YFSETQ. CDR3 region: CASSLDRLYEQYF. The CDR3 nucleotides are TGCGCCAGCAGCTTGGACAGGCTCTACGAGCAGTACTTC. The full variable domain, with the rest looked up from reference TRBV5-1 and TRBJ2-7, is KAGVTQTPRYLIKTRGQQVTLSCSPISGHRSVSWYQQTPGQGLQFLFEYFSETQRNKGNFPGRFSGRQFSNSRSEMNVSTLELGDSALYLCASSLDRLYEQYFGPGTRLTVT.

Concerning this clonotype: Germline is not matched at one junction end, which may reflect a read error. V gene TRBV20-1 combines with J gene TRBJ2-1, with D unresolved. The germline CDR1 and CDR2 sequences are DFQATT and SNEGSKA (reference sequence). The CDR3 loop spans 12 amino acids. CDR3 sequence reads: CTARETSNEQFF. The CDR3 nucleotides read TGCACTGCTAGAGAAACTTCCAATGAGCAGTTCTTC.

This rearrangement joins TRBV2 to TRBJ2-1; no reliable D call. Germline V gene lookup returns CDR1 SNHLY and CDR2 FYNNEI. This CDR3 region has 11 residues. Trimming removed 4 bases from V and 12 bases from J, with 10 bases in between. CDR3 nucleotide sequence: TGTGCCAGCAGTGCCCGCTCCAGGCAGTTCTTC. Its translation: CASSARSRQFF.

In its sample, this clonotype was seen a few times. This chain uses TRBV20-1 with TRBJ1-4; unclear D gene. Trimming removed 3 bases from V and 3 bases from J, with 11 bases in between. CDR1 is DFQATT, CDR2 SNEGSKA, per germline (reference sequence). The CDR3 has 14 residues. The CDR3 DNA is TGCAGTGCTAGTTCCCGTCTGCCTAATGAAAAACTGTTTTTT. This encodes CSASSRLPNEKLFF.

The chain uses TRBV20-1 and TRBJ2-3, with D perhaps TRBD2 (6 bases). Germline loops: CDR1 DFQATT, CDR2 SNEGSKA (reference sequence). The CDR3 runs 14 residues. V gave up 6 bases and J gave up 7 bases, with 20 bases separating them. CDR3 sequence reads: CSARPREFMNTQYF. The DNA for the CDR3 is TGCAGTGCCAGGCCACGGGAGTTCATGAATACGCAGTATTTT.

A few counts support this clonotype. The rearrangement uses TRBV7-9 and TRBJ2-7; tentative D call: TRBD2 (5 bases). Germline CDR1 is SEHNR and CDR2 is FQNEAQ (reference sequence). The CDR3 has 15 residues. Trimming pared 7 bases from V and 1 base from J, leaving 17 bases between. The CDR3 DNA follows: TGTGCCAGCAACAAGGCGGGTACTAGTTCCTACGAGCAGTACTTC. This codes for CASNKAGTSSYEQYF. Based on the CDR3 plus reference TRBV7-9 and TRBJ2-7, the full variable domain is DTGVSQNPRHKITKRGQNVTFRCDPISEHNRLYWYRQTLGQGPEFLTYFQNEAQLEKSRLLSDRFSAERPKGSFSTLEIQRTEQGDSAMYLCASNKAGTSSYEQYFGPGTRLTVT.

In this sample, this clonotype turned up a few times. J is TRBJ2-3 and V is TRBV9; D is uncertain. Trimming took off 0 bases at V and 2 bases at J, with 13 bases between the two ends. The CDR3 sequence is 16 residues long. Germline-derived CDR1 and CDR2 are SGDLS and YYNGEE. The CDR3 sequence is CASSVVGYPATDTQYF. The CDR3 bases are TGTGCCAGCAGCGTAGTGGGATATCCAGCCACAGATACGCAGTATTTT.

The chain links TRBV5-1 to TRBJ2-2, with TRBD2 identical over 11 bases. Looked up from germline, CDR1 is SGHRS and CDR2 is YFSETQ. V lost 3 bases and J lost 4; bases outside the gene matches: 5. This CDR3 has 16 residues. In DNA, the CDR3 is TGCGCCAGCAGCTCACTAGCGGGGGATGGCACCGGGGAGCTGTTTTTT. Its protein product is CASSSLAGDGTGELFF.

This clonotype was recorded a few times. The J gene is TRBJ1-5, the V gene TRBV27; D is ambiguous. Germline assignment: CDR1 MNHEY and CDR2 SMNVEV (reference sequence). The CDR3 runs to 13 residues. V was pared by 2 bases and J by 7 bases, with 9 bases between. As DNA, the CDR3 is TGTGCCAGCAGTTTAGCCGGAGGACAGCCCCAGCATTTT. This translates into CASSLAGGQPQHF.

This clonotype was counted between two and nine times. CDR3 amino acids: CATSDAGSVQIDEQYF. The CDR3, as DNA: TGTGCCACCAGTGACGCAGGATCCGTCCAGATTGACGAGCAGTACTTC. The chain has TRBV24-1 and TRBJ2-7, with D uncertain. Between the trimmed V and J ends, which lost 4 bases and 5 bases, there was a span of 20 bases. The CDR3 is made up of 16 amino acids. The germline V gene encodes CDR1 KGHDR and CDR2 SFDVKD.